The source of this T cell receptor beta chain is a study of lymphopenia after photon versus proton radiotherapy. The CDR3 is made up of 19 amino acids. The V gene's germline CDR1 is LNHNV and CDR2 YYDKDF (reference sequence). The junction had 9 bases not matched to a gene; V was cut back by 0 bases and J by 3 bases. Study-level points and caveats: Proton therapy kept repertoires fairly stable, unlike photons, which gained effector/memory cells. A bigger post-nadir fall in TCR diversity correlated inversely with survival time in deceased patients.

On this clone itself: What it binds is not known.

TCRdb keeps only in-frame clones here, not all; method: immunoSEQ multiplex PCR. This table holds around 55,000 clones, around 85% found once. The specimen comprised peripheral blood, sampled from a patient treated with proton-based radiotherapy. J is TRBJ2-7 and V is TRBV15; 15 bases align to TRBD2. The TCR originated in a man aged 60 to 75 with pancreatic cancer. The CDR3 spells CATSREKGLAGGEGYEQYF. The CDR3 DNA is TGTGCCACCAGCAGAGAGAAGGGACTAGCGGGAGGTGAGGGCTACGAGCAGTACTTC.